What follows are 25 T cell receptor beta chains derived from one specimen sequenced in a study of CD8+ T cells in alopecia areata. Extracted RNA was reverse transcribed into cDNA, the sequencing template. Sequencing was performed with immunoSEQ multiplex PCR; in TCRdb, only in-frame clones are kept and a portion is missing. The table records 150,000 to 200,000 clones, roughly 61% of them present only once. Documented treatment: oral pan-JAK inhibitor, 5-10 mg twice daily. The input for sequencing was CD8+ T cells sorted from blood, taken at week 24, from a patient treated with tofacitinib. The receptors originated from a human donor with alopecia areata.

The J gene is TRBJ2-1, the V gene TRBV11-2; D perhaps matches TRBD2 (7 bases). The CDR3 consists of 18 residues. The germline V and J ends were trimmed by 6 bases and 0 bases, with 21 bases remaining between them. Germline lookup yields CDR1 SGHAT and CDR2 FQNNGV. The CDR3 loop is CASSSYSGGPSSYNEQFF. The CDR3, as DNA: TGTGCCAGCAGTTCGTATTCGGGGGGCCCTTCCTCCTACAATGAGCAGTTCTTC.

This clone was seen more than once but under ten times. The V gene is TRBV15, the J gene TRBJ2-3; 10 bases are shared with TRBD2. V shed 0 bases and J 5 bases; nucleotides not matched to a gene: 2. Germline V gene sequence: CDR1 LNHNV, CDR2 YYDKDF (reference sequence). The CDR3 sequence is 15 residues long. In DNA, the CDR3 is TGTGCCACCAGCAGAGATGCTAGCGGGGGAGATACGCAGTATTTT. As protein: CATSRDASGGDTQYF.

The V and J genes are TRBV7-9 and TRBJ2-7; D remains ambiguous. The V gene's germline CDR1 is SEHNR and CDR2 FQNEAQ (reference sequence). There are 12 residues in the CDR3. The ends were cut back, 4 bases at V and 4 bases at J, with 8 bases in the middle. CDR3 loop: CASSSPAYEQYF. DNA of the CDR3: TGTGCCAGCAGCTCCCCCGCTTACGAGCAGTACTTC.

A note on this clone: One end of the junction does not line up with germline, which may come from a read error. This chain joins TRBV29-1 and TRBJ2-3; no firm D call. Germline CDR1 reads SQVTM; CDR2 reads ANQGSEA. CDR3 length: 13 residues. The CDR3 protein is CSVEGATTDMQYF. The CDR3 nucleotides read TGCAGCGTTGAAGGCGCCACCACAGATATGCAGTATTTT.

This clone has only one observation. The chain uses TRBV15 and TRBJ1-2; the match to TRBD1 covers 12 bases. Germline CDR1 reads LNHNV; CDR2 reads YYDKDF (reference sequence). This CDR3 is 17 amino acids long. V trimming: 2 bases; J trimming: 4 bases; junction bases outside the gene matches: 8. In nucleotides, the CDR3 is TGTGCCACCAGCAGACGGGGACAGGGGGCTGTGGTCTATGGCTACACCTTC. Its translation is CATSRRGQGAVVYGYTF.

The CDR3 DNA reads TGTGCCAGCAGCACGGACAGGCGCAACGAGCAGTACTTC. Amino acids: CASSTDRRNEQYF. The chain uses TRBV5-6 and TRBJ2-7; TRBD1 matches 7 bases. Germline loops: CDR1 SGHDT, CDR2 YYEEEE. With 4 bases clipped from V and 5 bases from J, the junction kept 6 bases outside the gene matches. CDR3 size: 13 residues. Together with reference TRBV5-6 and TRBJ2-7, the CDR3 gives the full variable domain: DAGVTQSPTHLIKTRGQQVTLRCSPKSGHDTVSWYQQALGQGPQFIFQYYEEEERQRGNFPDRFSGHQFPNYSSELNVNALLLGDSALYLCASSTDRRNEQYFGPGTRLTVT.

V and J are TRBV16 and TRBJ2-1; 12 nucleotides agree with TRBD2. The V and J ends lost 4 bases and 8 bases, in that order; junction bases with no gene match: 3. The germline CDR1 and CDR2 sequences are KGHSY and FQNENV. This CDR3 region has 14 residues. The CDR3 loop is CASSLTSGGYEQFF. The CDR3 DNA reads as TGTGCCAGCAGCCTGACTAGCGGGGGCTATGAGCAGTTCTTC.

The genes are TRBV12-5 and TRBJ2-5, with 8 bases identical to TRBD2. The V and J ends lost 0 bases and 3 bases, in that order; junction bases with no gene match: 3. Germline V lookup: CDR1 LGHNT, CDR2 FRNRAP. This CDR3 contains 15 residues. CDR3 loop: CASGLVLAVEETQYF. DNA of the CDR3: TGTGCTAGTGGTTTGGTACTAGCGGTGGAAGAGACCCAGTACTTC.

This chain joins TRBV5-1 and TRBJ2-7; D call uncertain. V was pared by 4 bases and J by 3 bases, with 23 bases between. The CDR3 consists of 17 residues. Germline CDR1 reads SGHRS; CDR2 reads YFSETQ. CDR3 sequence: CASSLSLGPTPFYEQYF. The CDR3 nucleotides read TGCGCCAGCAGCCTCAGCCTCGGGCCCACCCCCTTCTACGAGCAGTACTTC. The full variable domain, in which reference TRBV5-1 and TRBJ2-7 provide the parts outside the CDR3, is KAGVTQTPRYLIKTRGQQVTLSCSPISGHRSVSWYQQTPGQGLQFLFEYFSETQRNKGNFPGRFSGRQFSNSRSEMNVSTLELGDSALYLCASSLSLGPTPFYEQYFGPGTRLTVT.

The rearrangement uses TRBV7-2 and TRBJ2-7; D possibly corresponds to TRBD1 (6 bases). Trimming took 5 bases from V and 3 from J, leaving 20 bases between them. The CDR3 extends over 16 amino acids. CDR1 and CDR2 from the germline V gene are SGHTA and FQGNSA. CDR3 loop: CASSPLTRDTIYEQYF. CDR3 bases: TGTGCCAGCAGCCCGCTGACCCGGGACACCATCTACGAGCAGTACTTC. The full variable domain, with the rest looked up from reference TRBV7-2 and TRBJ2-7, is GAGVSQSPSNKVTEKGKDVELRCDPISGHTALYWYRQSLGQGLEFLIYFQGNSAPDKSGLPSDRFSAERTGGSVSTLTIQRTQQEDSAVYLCASSPLTRDTIYEQYFGPGTRLTVT.

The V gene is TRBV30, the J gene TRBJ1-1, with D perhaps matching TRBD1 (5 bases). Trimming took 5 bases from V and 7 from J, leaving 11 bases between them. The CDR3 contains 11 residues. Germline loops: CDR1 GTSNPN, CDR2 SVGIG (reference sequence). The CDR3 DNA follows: TGTGCCTGGGGGATGGGGGGTGAAGCTTTCTTT. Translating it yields CAWGMGGEAFF.

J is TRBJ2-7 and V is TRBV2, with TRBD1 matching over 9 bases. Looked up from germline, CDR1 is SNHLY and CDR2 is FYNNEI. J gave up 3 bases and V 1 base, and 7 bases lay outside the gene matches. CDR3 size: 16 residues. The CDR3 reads CASSEGHGTGIYEQYF. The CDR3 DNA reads TGTGCCAGCAGTGAAGGTCACGGGACAGGGATCTACGAGCAGTACTTC.

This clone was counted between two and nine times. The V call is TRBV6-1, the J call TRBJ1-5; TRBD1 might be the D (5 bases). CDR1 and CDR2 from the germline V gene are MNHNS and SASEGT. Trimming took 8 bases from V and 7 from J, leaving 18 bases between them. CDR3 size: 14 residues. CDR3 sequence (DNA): TGTGCCAGCGGGGCCGCGGGTTTGTGGCAGCCCCAGCATTTT. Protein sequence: CASGAAGLWQPQHF.

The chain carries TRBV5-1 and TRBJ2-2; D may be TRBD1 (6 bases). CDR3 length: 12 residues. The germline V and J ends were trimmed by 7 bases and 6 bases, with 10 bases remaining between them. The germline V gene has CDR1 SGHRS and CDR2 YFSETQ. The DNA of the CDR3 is TGCGCCAGCCGCGGACAGTCCGGGGAGCTGTTTTTT. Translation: CASRGQSGELFF.

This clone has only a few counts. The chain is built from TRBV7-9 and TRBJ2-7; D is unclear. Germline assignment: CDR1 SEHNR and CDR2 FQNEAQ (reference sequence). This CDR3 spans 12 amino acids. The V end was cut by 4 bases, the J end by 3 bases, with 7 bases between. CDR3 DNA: TGTGCCAGCAGCTCCACTAACTACGAGCAGTACTTC. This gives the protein CASSSTNYEQYF.

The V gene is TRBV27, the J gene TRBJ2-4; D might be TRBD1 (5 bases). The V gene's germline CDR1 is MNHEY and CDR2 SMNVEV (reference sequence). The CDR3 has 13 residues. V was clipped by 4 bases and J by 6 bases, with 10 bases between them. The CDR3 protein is CASSSGSLNIQYF. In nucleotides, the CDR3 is TGTGCCAGCAGTTCAGGGTCCTTAAACATTCAGTACTTC.

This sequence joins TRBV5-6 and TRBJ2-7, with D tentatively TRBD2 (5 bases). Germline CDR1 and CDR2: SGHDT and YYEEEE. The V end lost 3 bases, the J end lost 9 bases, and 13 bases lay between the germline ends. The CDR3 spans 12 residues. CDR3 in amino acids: CASSSYNAGQYF. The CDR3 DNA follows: TGTGCCAGCAGCTCGTACAATGCGGGGCAGTACTTC.

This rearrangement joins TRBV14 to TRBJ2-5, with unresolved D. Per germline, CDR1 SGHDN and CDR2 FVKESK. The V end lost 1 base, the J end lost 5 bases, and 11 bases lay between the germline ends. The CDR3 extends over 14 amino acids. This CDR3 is CASSQGRLLETQYF. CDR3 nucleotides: TGTGCCAGCAGCCAAGGGCGGTTGTTGGAGACCCAGTACTTC.

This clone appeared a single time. The CDR3 DNA reads as TGTGCCAGCAGCTCTGTGGCCGAAGAGACCCAGTACTTC. This gives the protein CASSSVAEETQYF. V gene TRBV11-2 combines with J gene TRBJ2-5; D is ambiguous. CDR1 is SGHAT, CDR2 FQNNGV, per germline. This CDR3 spans 13 amino acids. V gave up 4 bases and J gave up 3 bases, with 9 bases separating them.

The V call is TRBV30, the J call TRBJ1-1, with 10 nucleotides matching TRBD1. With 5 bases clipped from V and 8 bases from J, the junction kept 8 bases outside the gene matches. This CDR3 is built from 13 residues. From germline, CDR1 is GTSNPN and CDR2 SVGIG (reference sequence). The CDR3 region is CAWDRQGAGEAFF. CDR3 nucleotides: TGTGCCTGGGATCGACAGGGGGCTGGGGAAGCTTTCTTT. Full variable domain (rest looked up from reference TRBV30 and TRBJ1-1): SQTIHQWPATLVQPVGSPLSLECTVEGTSNPNLYWYRQAAGRGLQLLFYSVGIGQISSEVPQNLSASRPQDRQFILSSKKLLLSDSGFYLCAWDRQGAGEAFFGQGTRLTVV.

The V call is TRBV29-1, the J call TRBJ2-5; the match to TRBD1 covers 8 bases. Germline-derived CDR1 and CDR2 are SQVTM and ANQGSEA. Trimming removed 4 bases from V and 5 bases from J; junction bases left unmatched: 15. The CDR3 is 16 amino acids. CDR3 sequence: CSVGGLRTGKIETQYF. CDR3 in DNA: TGCAGCGTTGGAGGATTACGGACAGGGAAGATCGAGACCCAGTACTTC.

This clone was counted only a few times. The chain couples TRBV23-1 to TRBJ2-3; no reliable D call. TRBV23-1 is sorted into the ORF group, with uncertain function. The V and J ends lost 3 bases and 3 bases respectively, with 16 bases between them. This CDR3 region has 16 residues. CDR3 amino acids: CASSHSSGRLTDTQYF. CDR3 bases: TGCGCCAGCAGTCATTCTTCCGGGCGGCTTACAGATACGCAGTATTTT.

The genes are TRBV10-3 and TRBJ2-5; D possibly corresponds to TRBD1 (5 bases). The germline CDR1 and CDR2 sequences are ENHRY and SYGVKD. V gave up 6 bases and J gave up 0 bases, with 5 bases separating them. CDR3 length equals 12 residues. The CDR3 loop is CAIRTDQETQYF. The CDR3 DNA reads TGTGCCATCAGGACAGACCAAGAGACCCAGTACTTC.

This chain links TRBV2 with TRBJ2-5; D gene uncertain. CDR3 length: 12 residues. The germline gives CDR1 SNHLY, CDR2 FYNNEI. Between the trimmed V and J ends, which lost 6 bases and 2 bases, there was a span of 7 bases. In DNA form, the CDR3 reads TGTGCCAGCAGCGGACGTCAAGAGACCCAGTACTTC. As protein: CASSGRQETQYF.

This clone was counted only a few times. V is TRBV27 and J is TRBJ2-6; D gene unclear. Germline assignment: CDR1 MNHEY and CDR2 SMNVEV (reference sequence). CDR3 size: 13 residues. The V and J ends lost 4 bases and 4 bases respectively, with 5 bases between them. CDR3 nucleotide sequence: TGTGCCAGCAGTTATACCGGGGCCAACGTCCTGACTTTC. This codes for CASSYTGANVLTF.